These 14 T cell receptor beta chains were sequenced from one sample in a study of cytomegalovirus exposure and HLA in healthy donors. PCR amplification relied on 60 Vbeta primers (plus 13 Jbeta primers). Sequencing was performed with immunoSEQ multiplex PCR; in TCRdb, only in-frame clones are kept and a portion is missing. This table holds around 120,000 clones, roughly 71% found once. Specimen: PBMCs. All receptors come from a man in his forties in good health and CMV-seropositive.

The DNA of the CDR3 is TGTGCCAGCAGCTTAGTTGGCGGGAGATGGGATGAGCAGTTCTTC. This encodes CASSLVGGRWDEQFF. The gene calls are TRBV7-2 and TRBJ2-1; TRBD2 aligns across 7 bases. CDR1 is SGHTA and CDR2 is FQGNSA in the germline V gene. The CDR3 has 15 amino acids. V gave up 1 base and J gave up 8 bases; unmatched junction bases: 8.

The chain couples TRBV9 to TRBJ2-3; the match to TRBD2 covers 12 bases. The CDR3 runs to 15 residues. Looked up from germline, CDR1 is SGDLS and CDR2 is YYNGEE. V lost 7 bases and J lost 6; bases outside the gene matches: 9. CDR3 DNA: TGTGCCAGCGGGAGACTAGCGGGAGTTGCCGATACGCAGTATTTT. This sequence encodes CASGRLAGVADTQYF.

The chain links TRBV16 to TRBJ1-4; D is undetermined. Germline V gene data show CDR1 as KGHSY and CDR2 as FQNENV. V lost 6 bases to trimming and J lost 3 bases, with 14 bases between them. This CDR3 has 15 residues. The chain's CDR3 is CASRARHSPNEKLFF. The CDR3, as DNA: TGTGCCAGCAGAGCCCGACACTCGCCTAATGAAAAACTGTTTTTT.

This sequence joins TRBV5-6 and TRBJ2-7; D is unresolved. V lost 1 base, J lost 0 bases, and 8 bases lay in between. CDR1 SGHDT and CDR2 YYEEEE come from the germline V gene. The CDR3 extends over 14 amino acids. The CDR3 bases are TGTGCCAGCAGCTTGAAACAGATCTCCTACGAGCAGTACTTC. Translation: CASSLKQISYEQYF.

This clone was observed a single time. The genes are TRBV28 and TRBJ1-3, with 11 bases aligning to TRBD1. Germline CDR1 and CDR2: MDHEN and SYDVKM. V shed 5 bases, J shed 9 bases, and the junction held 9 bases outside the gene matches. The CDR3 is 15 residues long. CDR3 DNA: TGTGCCAGCAGTCGGGACAGGGGGTACCGGGGCACCATATATTTT. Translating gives CASSRDRGYRGTIYF.

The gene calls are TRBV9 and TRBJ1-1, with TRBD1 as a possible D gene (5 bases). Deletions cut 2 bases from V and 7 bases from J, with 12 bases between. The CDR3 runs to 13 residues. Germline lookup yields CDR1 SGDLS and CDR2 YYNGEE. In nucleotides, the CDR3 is TGTGCCAGCAGCGTCGCAACGGGGGGTGAAGCTTTCTTT. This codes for CASSVATGGEAFF.

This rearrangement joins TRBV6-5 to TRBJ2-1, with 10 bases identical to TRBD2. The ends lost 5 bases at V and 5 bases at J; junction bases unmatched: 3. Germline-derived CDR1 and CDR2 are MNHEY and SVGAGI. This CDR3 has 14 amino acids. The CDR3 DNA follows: TGTGCCAGCAGTCCGACTAGCGGGCACAATGAGCAGTTCTTC. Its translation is CASSPTSGHNEQFF.

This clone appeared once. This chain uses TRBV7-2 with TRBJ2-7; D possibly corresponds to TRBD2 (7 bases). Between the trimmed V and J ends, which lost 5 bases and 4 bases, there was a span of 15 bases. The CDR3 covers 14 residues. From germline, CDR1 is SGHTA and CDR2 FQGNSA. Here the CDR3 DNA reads TGTGCCAGCAGCCTCCCAGCGGGACAATACGAGCAGTACTTC. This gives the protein CASSLPAGQYEQYF.

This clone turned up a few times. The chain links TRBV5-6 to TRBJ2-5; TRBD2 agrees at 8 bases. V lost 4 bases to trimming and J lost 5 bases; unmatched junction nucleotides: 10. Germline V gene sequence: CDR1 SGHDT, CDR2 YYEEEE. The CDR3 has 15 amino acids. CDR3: CASSPFGRAYETQYF. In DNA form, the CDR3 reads TGTGCCAGCAGCCCTTTCGGGAGGGCCTATGAGACCCAGTACTTC.

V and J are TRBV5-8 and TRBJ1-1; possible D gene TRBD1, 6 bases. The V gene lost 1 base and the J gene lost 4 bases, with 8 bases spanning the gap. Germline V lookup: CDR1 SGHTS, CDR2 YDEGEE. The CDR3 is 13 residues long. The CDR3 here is CASSLQGRTEAFF. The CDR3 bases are TGTGCCAGCAGCTTGCAGGGGCGCACTGAAGCTTTCTTT.

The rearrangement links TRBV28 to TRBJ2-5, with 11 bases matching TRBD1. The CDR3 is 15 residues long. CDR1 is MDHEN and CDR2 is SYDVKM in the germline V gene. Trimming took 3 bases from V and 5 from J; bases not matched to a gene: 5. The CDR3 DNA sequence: TGTGCCAGCAGTTTCCGGACAGGGGGCAAGGAGACCCAGTACTTC. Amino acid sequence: CASSFRTGGKETQYF. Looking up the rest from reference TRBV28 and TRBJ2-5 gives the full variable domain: DVKVTQSSRYLVKRTGEKVFLECVQDMDHENMFWYRQDPGLGLRLIYFSYDVKMKEKGDIPEGYSVSREKKERFSLILESASTNQTSMYLCASSFRTGGKETQYFGPGTRLLVL.

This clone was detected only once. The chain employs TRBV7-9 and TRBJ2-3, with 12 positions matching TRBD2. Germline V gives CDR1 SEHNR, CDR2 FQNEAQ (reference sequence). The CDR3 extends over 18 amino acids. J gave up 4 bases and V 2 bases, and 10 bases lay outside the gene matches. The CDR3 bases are TGTGCCAGCAGCTTATTTCTAGCGGGAGGGCCTTGGGCAGATACGCAGTATTTT. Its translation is CASSLFLAGGPWADTQYF.

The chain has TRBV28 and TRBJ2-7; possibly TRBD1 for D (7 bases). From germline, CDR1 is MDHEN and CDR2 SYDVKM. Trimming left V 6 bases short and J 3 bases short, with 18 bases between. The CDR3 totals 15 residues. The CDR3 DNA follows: TGTGCCAGCAGCCCCCCAGCAGGGGGGCGCTACGAGCAGTACTTC. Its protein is CASSPPAGGRYEQYF.

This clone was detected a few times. The DNA of the CDR3 is TGCGCCAGCAGCCAAGATTACAGTTCCTACAATGAGCAGTTCTTC. As protein: CASSQDYSSYNEQFF. The V call is TRBV4-3, the J call TRBJ2-1; D remains unclear. The germline CDR1 and CDR2 sequences are LGHNA and YSLEER. V shed 0 bases and J shed 1 base, with 7 bases lying between them. The CDR3 consists of 15 residues.